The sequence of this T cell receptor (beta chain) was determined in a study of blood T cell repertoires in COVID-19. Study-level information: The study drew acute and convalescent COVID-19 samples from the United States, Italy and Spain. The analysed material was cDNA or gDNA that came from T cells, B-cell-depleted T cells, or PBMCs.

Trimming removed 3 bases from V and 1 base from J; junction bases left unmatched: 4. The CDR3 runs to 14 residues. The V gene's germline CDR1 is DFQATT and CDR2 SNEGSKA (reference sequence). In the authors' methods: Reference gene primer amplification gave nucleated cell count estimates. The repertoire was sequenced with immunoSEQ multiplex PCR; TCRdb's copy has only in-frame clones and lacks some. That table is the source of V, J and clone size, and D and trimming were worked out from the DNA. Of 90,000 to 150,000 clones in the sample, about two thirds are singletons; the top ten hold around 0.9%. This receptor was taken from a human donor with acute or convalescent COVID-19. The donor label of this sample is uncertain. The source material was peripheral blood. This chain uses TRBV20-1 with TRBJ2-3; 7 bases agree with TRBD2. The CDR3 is CSASLAERTDTQYF. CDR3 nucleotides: TGCAGTGCTAGTCTAGCGGAGCGCACAGATACGCAGTATTTT.